This entry is about one TCR beta chain. The entry originates in a study of T cell changes during pregnancy in multiple sclerosis. Only in-frame clones appear in the TCRdb table, and some are missing; sequencing was by immunoSEQ multiplex PCR. Of approximately 8,500 clones listed, about 90% are singletons. This CDR3 has 12 residues. CDR1 and CDR2 (germline): MNHEY, SMNVEV (reference sequence). V lost 5 bases and J 4 bases, leaving 9 bases between the germline ends. The source is a female donor in good health, enrolled as a control in a pregnancy study. The chain is built from TRBV27 and TRBJ2-7; D remains unclear. The sequencing used CD8+ T cells from peripheral blood mononuclear cells, collected in the first trimester of pregnancy. CDR3 sequence: CASSNNIYEQYF. In nucleotides, the CDR3 is TGTGCCAGCAGTAACAATATATACGAGCAGTACTTC.